This T cell receptor beta chain derives from a study of cytomegalovirus exposure and HLA in healthy donors. CDR1 and CDR2 from the germline V gene are SGDLS and YYNGEE. The CDR3 is 15 amino acids. V was pared by 0 bases and J by 1 base, with 8 bases between. A multiplex PCR was run with 60 Vbeta primers and 13 Jbeta primers. Sequenced by immunoSEQ multiplex PCR; TCRdb stores in-frame clones only, minus some. The sample lists 200,000 to 250,000 clones, around 81% occurring once. The TCR sequence derives from a woman aged 45 to 65 in good health and CMV-seropositive. The V call is TRBV9, the J call TRBJ1-3; D uncertain. The sequencing input was PBMCs. CDR3 amino acids: CASSVEGVSGNTIYF. CDR3 sequence (DNA): TGTGCCAGCAGCGTAGAAGGAGTTTCTGGAAACACCATATATTTT.